This TCR beta chain is drawn from a study of T cells in Graves' hyperthyroidism and ophthalmopathy. This clonotype was counted between two and nine times. What it binds is not known. The blood sample predates any ophthalmopathy symptoms, coming from first hyperthyroidism diagnosis. PBMCs stemmed from approximately 10 ml fresh peripheral blood. The CDR3 regions of TCR beta were amplified from RNA transcripts. In the first-round RT-PCR of the TCR CDR3, the HTBI primer set was used. Each CDR3 protein is one row after TCRdb ran MiXCR on the multiplex PCR reads. Here the sample spans over 700,000 distinct CDR3 sequences, roughly 20% being singletons. Whole-study findings and limits: Ophthalmopathy was identified by the model a median around 5.9 months ahead of onset. Ophthalmopathy was distinguished from stable hyperthyroidism by 13 V-J signatures.

V lost 3 bases, J lost 8 bases, and 20 bases lay in between. The CDR3 runs 16 residues. CDR1 LNHNV and CDR2 YYDKDF come from the germline V gene (reference sequence). J is TRBJ2-1 and V is TRBV15; possible D gene TRBD1, 5 bases. Sequences were obtained from blood. The receptor's source is a woman aged 50 to 60 with Graves' hyperthyroidism that later progressed to Graves' ophthalmopathy. CDR3 in DNA: TGTGCCACCAGCAGGGCCCTAGGGGTTCCGACTCATGAGCAGTTCTTC. It translates to CATSRALGVPTHEQFF.